One sample yielded the 5 T cell receptor beta chains listed below, sequenced in a study of blood T cell repertoires in COVID-19. Sequenced by immunoSEQ multiplex PCR; TCRdb stores in-frame clones only, minus some. There are 400,000 to 550,000 clones in the sample; about 89% occur only once, and more than 4% lies in the top ten. Sequenced input: peripheral blood. All receptors come from a woman in her 30s with acute or convalescent COVID-19.

J is TRBJ2-1 and V is TRBV5-1; 10 positions match TRBD2. The junction had 5 bases not matched to a gene; V was cut back by 4 bases and J by 1 base. The CDR3 loop spans 16 amino acids. The germline V gene encodes CDR1 SGHRS and CDR2 YFSETQ. CDR3 sequence: CASSRPSGGSYNEQFF. CDR3 bases: TGCGCCAGCAGCAGGCCTAGCGGGGGTTCCTACAATGAGCAGTTCTTC.

The sample holds one count of this clone. The genes are TRBV20-1 and TRBJ1-2, with D hard to call. Trimming took off 1 base at V and 7 bases at J, with 4 bases between the two ends. The CDR3 sequence is 10 residues long. The germline CDR1 and CDR2 sequences are DFQATT and SNEGSKA (reference sequence). CDR3 residues: CSARAGGYTF. The CDR3 region has the DNA TGCAGTGCTAGAGCGGGTGGCTACACCTTC.

This chain joins TRBV7-6 and TRBJ1-1; D perhaps matches TRBD1 (5 bases). Deletions cut 3 bases from V and 6 bases from J, with 5 bases between. Germline CDR1 reads SGHVS; CDR2 reads FNYEAQ. The CDR3 sequence is 11 residues long. The CDR3 coding sequence is TGTGCCAGCAGCTTGACAGCTGAAGCTTTCTTT. It encodes CASSLTAEAFF. The complete variable domain, with remaining parts taken from reference TRBV7-6 and TRBJ1-1, reads GAGVSQSPRYKVTKRGQDVALRCDPISGHVSLYWYRQALGQGPEFLTYFNYEAQQDKSGLPNDRFSAERPEGSISTLTIQRTEQRDSAMYRCASSLTAEAFFGQGTRLTVV.

The CDR3 loop is CASSTDRGLTDTQYF. CDR3 nucleotide sequence: TGTGCCAGCAGCACGGACAGGGGGCTGACAGATACGCAGTATTTT. The chain carries TRBV5-6 and TRBJ2-3; 11 positions agree with TRBD1. The CDR3 contains 15 residues. Trimming removed 4 bases from V and 3 bases from J; junction bases left unmatched: 4. Per the germline V gene, CDR1 is SGHDT and CDR2 is YYEEEE.

The chain has TRBV5-1 and TRBJ2-1, with TRBD2 matching over 8 bases. The germline V gene encodes CDR1 SGHRS and CDR2 YFSETQ. The CDR3 loop spans 13 amino acids. The ends lost 4 bases at V and 8 bases at J; junction bases unmatched: 5. The CDR3 DNA reads as TGCGCCAGCAGCCCGACTAGCGACCATGAGCAGTTCTTC. Translated: CASSPTSDHEQFF. The variable domain in full, with the rest retrieved from reference TRBV5-1 and TRBJ2-1, is KAGVTQTPRYLIKTRGQQVTLSCSPISGHRSVSWYQQTPGQGLQFLFEYFSETQRNKGNFPGRFSGRQFSNSRSEMNVSTLELGDSALYLCASSPTSDHEQFFGPGTRLTVL.